Given below is one T cell receptor (beta chain) in context. The sample originates from a study of control samples from healthy donors and cancer patients. The method was immunoSEQ multiplex PCR; TCRdb's version includes in-frame clones alone and lacks a portion of them. The sample lists over 150,000 clones; around 94% were seen once. The germline V and J ends were trimmed by 2 bases and 4 bases, with 12 bases remaining between them. CDR1 and CDR2 (germline): MNHEY, SVGAGI. This CDR3 has 15 amino acids. The gene calls are TRBV6-5 and TRBJ2-1; D gene uncertain. The TCR sequence derives from a man aged 60 to 75 with colorectal cancer. The sample comprised PBMCs. The CDR3: CASSYDGPSYNEQFF. CDR3 DNA: TGTGCCAGCAGTTACGATGGGCCCAGTTACAATGAGCAGTTCTTC.